Each of the 9 T cell receptor beta chains below was sequenced from the same sample in a study of CXCR3-negative and CXCR3-positive naive CD8 T cells. cDNA libraries for TRB were generated by 5' RACE incorporating UMI labels. TCRdb reprocessed the 5' RACE reads; each CDR3 protein has one entry and no DNA is given. The sample's table shows under 25,000 distinct CDR3 sequences. Sequencing was performed on memory CD8+ T cells from blood. These TCRs come from a human donor in good health. Some clones in this sample may be carry-over from other donors' samples.

This rearrangement joins TRBV11-3 to TRBJ2-5; TCRdb outputs TRBD1, but without DNA this stays unchecked. This CDR3 region has 16 residues. The V gene's germline CDR1 is SGHNT and CDR2 YENEEA. CDR3 region: CASSPDFALLQETQYF.

This CDR3 is CAWTRTSSDIQYF. The rearrangement links TRBV30 to TRBJ2-4; TCRdb's D gene call, TRBD2, goes unchecked for lack of DNA. There are 13 residues in the CDR3. Germline assignment: CDR1 GTSNPN and CDR2 SVGIG (reference sequence).

The CDR3 here is CASSLYGGGAYEQYF. This sequence joins TRBV28 and TRBJ2-7; TCRdb returns TRBD1, unconfirmable since there is no DNA. Germline V gene lookup returns CDR1 MDHEN and CDR2 SYDVKM. CDR3 length: 15 amino acids.

J is TRBJ2-4 and V is TRBV7-6; with no DNA, the TCRdb D assignment of TRBD1 cannot be verified. Germline V gene sequence: CDR1 SGHVS, CDR2 FNYEAQ. This CDR3 region has 16 residues. The CDR3 loop is CASSPWDGLAKNIQYF. Filled out from reference TRBV7-6 and TRBJ2-4, the complete variable domain reads GAGVSQSPRYKVTKRGQDVALRCDPISGHVSLYWYRQALGQGPEFLTYFNYEAQQDKSGLPNDRFSAERPEGSISTLTIQRTEQRDSAMYRCASSPWDGLAKNIQYFGAGTRLSVL.

This sequence joins TRBV20-1 and TRBJ1-2; TCRdb lists TRBD1, though no DNA is available to test this call. This CDR3 contains 12 residues. CDR1 is DFQATT and CDR2 is SNEGSKA in the germline V gene (reference sequence). The CDR3 loop is CSARGGTGGYTF.

The chain joins TRBV11-3 to TRBJ2-4; TCRdb calls TRBD2, which cannot be checked without DNA. CDR3 length: 18 residues. In germline, CDR1 is SGHNT, CDR2 YENEEA. The CDR3 sequence: CASSLSSGLAVAKNIQYF.

V usage is TRBV7-9 and J usage is TRBJ2-2; TCRdb's assignment of TRBD2 cannot be checked, as there is no DNA. Germline V gene lookup returns CDR1 SEHNR and CDR2 FQNEAQ (reference sequence). This CDR3 is built from 17 residues. This CDR3 reads CASNPPVAGGHTGELFF.

The chain uses TRBV5-1 and TRBJ2-2. Germline CDR1 is SGHRS and CDR2 is YFSETQ. This CDR3 has 13 amino acids. CDR3 sequence reads: CASHHANTGELFF.

The chain links TRBV5-6 to TRBJ2-4; TCRdb picks TRBD1, but there is no DNA to check that call. Germline CDR1 reads SGHDT; CDR2 reads YYEEEE. The CDR3 covers 14 residues. This CDR3 is CASSLGQGRNIQYF.